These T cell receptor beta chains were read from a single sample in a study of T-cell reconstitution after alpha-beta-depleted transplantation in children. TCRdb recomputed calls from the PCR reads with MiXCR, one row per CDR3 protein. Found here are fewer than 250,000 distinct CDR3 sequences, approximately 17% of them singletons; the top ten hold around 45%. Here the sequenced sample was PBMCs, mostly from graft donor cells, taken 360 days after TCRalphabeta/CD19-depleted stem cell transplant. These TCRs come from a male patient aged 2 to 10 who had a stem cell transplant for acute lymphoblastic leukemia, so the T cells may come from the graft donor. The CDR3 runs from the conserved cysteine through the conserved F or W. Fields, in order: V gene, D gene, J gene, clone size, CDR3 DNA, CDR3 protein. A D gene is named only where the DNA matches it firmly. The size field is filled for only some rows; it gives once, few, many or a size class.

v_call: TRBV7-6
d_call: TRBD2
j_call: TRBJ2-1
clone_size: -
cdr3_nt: TGTGCCAGCAGTTCTAGCGGGATCCTATCCTACAATGAGCAGTTCTTC
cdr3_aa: CASSSSGILSYNEQFF

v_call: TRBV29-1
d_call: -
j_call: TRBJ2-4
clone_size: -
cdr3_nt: TGCAGCGTAGGGACCGAAGGGGGCAAAAACATTCAGTACTTC
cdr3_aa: CSVGTEGGKNIQYF

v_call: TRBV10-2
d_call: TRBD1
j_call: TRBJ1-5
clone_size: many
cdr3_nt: TGCGCCAGCAGTGACAGGGGGCCAGCCCAGCCCCAGCATTTT
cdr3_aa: CASSDRGPAQPQHF

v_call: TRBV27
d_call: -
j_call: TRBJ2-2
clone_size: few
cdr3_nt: TGTGCCAGCAGTTTATACCTCCTGAGCGGAGGGGGCGCGACCGGGGAGCTGTTTTTT
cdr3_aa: CASSLYLLSGGGATGELFF

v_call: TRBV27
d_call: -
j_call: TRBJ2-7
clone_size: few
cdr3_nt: TGTGCCAGCAGTTATTACGCTGGAGACTATTTCACCACGCACACTCTCTACGAGCAGTACTTC
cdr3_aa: CASSYYAGDYFTTHTLYEQYF

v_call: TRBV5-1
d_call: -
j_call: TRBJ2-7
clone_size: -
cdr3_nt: TGCGCCAGCAGCTTGGCTTTTAGGGGCGACGGGTCCTGGGAGCAGTACTTC
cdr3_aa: CASSLAFRGDGSWEQYF

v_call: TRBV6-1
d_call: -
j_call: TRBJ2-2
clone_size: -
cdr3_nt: TGTGCCAGCAATAAGGGGTCCGCGGCCGGGGAGCTGTTTTTT
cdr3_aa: CASNKGSAAGELFF

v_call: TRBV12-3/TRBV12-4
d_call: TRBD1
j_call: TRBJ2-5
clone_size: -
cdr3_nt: TGTGCCAGCAGTCCCGACAGGGGGCAAGCGATTTTGTGGCAAGAGACCCAGTACTTC
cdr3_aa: CASSPDRGQAILWQETQYF

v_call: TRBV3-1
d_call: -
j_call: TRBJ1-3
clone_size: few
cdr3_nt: TGTGCCAGCAGCCAAGGGAGCTCTGGAAACACCATATATTTT
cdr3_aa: CASSQGSSGNTIYF

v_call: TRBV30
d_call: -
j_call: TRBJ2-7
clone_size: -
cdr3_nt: TGTGCCTGGAGTGTAAAAGGGTACGAGCAGTACTTC
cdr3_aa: CAWSVKGYEQYF

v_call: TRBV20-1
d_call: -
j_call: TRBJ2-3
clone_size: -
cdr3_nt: TGCAGTGCTAGCCTACTAGCATCGACTAGCACAGATACGCAGTATTTT
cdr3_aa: CSASLLASTSTDTQYF

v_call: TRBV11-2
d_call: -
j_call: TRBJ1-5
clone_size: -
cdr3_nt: TGTGCCAGCCGGCAAGGGAGTAGGGGTGAACAGGGAAGTCAGCCCCAGCATTTT
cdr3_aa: CASRQGSRGEQGSQPQHF

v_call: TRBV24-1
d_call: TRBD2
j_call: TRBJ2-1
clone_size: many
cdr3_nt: TGTGCCACCAGTGATTTTCGGCGGGGGGGTAAGGCTGAGCAGTTCTTC
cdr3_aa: CATSDFRRGGKAEQFF

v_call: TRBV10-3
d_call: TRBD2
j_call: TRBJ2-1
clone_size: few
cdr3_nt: TGTGCCATCAGTGCAGGACTAGCGGGGGAGCAGTTCTTC
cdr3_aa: CAISAGLAGEQFF

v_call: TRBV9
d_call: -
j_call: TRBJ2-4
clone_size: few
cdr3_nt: TGTGCCAGCAGCGCCCGCAGTAGCCCCTTCGGCATTCAGTACTTC
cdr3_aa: CASSARSSPFGIQYF

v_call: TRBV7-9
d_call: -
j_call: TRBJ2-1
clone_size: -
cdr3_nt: TGTGCCAGCAGCTTGTATATAGGATCCAATGAGCAGTTCTTC
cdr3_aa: CASSLYIGSNEQFF

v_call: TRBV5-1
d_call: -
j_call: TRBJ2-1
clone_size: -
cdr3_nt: TGCGCCAGCAGCATGGAGGGTGAGCAGTTCTTC
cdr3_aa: CASSMEGEQFF

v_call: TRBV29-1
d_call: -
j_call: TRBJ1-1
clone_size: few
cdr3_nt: TGCAGCGTTGGTTCAGCGGGCATGAACACTGAAGCTTTCTTT
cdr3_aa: CSVGSAGMNTEAFF

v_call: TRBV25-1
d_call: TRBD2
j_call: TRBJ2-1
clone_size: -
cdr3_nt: TGTGCCAGCCTAACGAGTAGCGGGGGGGGTAATGAGCAGATCTTC
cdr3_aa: CASLTSSGGGNEQIF

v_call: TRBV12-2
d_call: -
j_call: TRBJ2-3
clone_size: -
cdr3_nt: TGTGCAAGTCGCCCTAGCGGGAGGAGCACAGATACGCAGTATTTT
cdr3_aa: CASRPSGRSTDTQYF

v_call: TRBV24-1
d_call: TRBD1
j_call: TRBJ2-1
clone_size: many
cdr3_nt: TGTGCCACCAGTGGCGCCGGGACAGATTACAATGAGCAGTTCTTC
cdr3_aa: CATSGAGTDYNEQFF

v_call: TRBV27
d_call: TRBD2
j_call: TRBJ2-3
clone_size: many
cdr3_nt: TGTGCCACCTGGGGTAGCGGGGGGTCTAGCACAGATACGCAGTATTTT
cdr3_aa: CATWGSGGSSTDTQYF

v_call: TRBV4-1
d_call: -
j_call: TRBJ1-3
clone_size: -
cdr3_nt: TGCGCCAGCAGCCAAGCTGAACAGGGCCTGGGAAACACCATATATTTT
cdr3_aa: CASSQAEQGLGNTIYF

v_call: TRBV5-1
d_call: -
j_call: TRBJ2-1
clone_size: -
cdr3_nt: TGCGCCAGTCAAGTGGGTCTCCACAATGAGCAGTTCTTC
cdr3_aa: CASQVGLHNEQFF

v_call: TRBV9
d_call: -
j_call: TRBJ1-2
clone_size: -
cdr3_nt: TGTGCCAGCAGCGCCGGACATTATGGCTACACCTTC
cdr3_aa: CASSAGHYGYTF

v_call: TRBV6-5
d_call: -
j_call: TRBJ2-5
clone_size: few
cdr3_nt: TGTGCCAGCAGTTACGGCGGCCTTAAGAGCTTCCAAGAGACCCAGTACTTC
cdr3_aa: CASSYGGLKSFQETQYF

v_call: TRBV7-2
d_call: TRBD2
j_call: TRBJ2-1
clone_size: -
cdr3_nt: TGTGCCAGCAGCTGGACTAGCGGGGACAATGAGCAGTTCTTC
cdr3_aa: CASSWTSGDNEQFF

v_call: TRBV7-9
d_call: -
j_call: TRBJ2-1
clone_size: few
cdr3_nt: TGTGCCAGCAGCGGAGGGCCCCCCGTCTACAATGAGCAGTTCTTC
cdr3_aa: CASSGGPPVYNEQFF

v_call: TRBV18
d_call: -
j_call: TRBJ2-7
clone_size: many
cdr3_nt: TGTGCCAGCTCACCGACAGCCTACGAGCAGTACTTC
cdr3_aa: CASSPTAYEQYF